The 9 T cell receptor beta chains given below trace back to one sample, sequenced in a study of a mutant IDH1 vaccine in newly diagnosed glioma. These receptors have no identified antigens. The assay was immunoSEQ multiplex PCR, and TCRdb's table has in-frame clones only and misses some. The sample carries roughly 50,000 clones, about 81% recorded once. The time point was: week 23, last vaccination. In the vaccine, a single dose held 300 ug of the mutant IDH1 20-mer peptide, along with topical imiquimod. Specimen: PBMCs, collected from a glioma patient whose treatment included an IDH1 peptide vaccine. Receptors were obtained from a woman in her 40s with glioma. Some clones in this sample may be carry-over from other donors' samples.

This chain links TRBV19 with TRBJ2-2, with D unresolved. Germline assignment: CDR1 LNHDA and CDR2 SQIVND (reference sequence). The CDR3 is 13 residues long. Trimming removed 5 bases at V and 8 bases at J, with 12 bases between. The CDR3 DNA reads as TGTGCCAGTAGTGCGTGGGCTGCGGGGGAGCTGTTTTTT. This sequence encodes CASSAWAAGELFF. Supplemented by reference TRBV19 and TRBJ2-2, the full variable domain reads DGGITQSPKYLFRKEGQNVTLSCEQNLNHDAMYWYRQDPGQGLRLIYYSQIVNDFQKGDIAEGYSVSREKKESFPLTVTSAQKNPTAFYLCASSAWAAGELFFGEGSRLTVL.

This chain connects TRBV5-6 to TRBJ2-5; D not certain. Trimming left V 0 bases short and J 5 bases short, with 14 bases between. In germline, CDR1 is SGHDT, CDR2 YYEEEE. This CDR3 spans 15 amino acids. DNA for the CDR3: TGTGCCAGCAGCTTGGTACTCGGGTGGTCGGAGACCCAGTACTTC. This encodes CASSLVLGWSETQYF. Full variable domain (outside the CDR3, taken from reference TRBV5-6 and TRBJ2-5): DAGVTQSPTHLIKTRGQQVTLRCSPKSGHDTVSWYQQALGQGPQFIFQYYEEEERQRGNFPDRFSGHQFPNYSSELNVNALLLGDSALYLCASSLVLGWSETQYFGPGTRLLVL.

The rearrangement uses TRBV7-2 and TRBJ1-6; a weak D match, TRBD1 (6 bases). This CDR3 comprises 17 residues. From germline, CDR1 is SGHTA and CDR2 FQGNSA. The V gene lost 5 bases and the J gene lost 9 bases, with 23 bases spanning the gap. The CDR3 region is CASSLTLNRVGGSPLHF. The CDR3 DNA reads as TGTGCCAGCAGCCTGACCCTAAACAGGGTCGGGGGTTCACCCCTCCACTTT.

V is TRBV7-9 and J is TRBJ2-7, with 9 positions matching TRBD1. CDR3 length: 14 amino acids. With V trimmed by 3 bases and J by 7 bases, 7 bases remained unmatched. Germline CDR1 SEHNR, CDR2 FQNEAQ (reference sequence). CDR3 DNA sequence: TGTGCCAGCAGCTTCGGGACAGGGCCTGGGGAGCAGTACTTC. Translated: CASSFGTGPGEQYF.

J is TRBJ1-1 and V is TRBV14; tentatively, D is TRBD1 (6 bases). CDR1 is SGHDN, CDR2 FVKESK, per germline. Trimming took 4 bases from V and 2 from J, leaving 11 bases between them. This CDR3 region has 14 residues. This CDR3 is CASSRGAINTEAFF. CDR3 coding DNA: TGTGCCAGCAGCCGGGGGGCGATTAACACTGAAGCTTTCTTT.

This clone has only a few counts. The rearrangement joins TRBV30 to TRBJ1-5; 7 positions match TRBD1. Losses at the gene ends were 0 bases for V and 3 bases for J; bases not matched to a gene: 5. The CDR3 has 15 residues. The germline V gene encodes CDR1 GTSNPN and CDR2 SVGIG (reference sequence). The CDR3 reads CAWSVRGQINQPQHF. CDR3 coding DNA: TGTGCCTGGAGTGTACGGGGACAGATCAATCAGCCCCAGCATTTT.

The chain carries TRBV19 and TRBJ1-6; D is possibly TRBD1 (6 bases). The CDR3 spans 15 residues. CDR1 is LNHDA and CDR2 is SQIVND in the germline V gene (reference sequence). V was trimmed by 9 bases and J by 6 bases, leaving 18 bases between them. This CDR3 reads CASQTVKGGNSPLHF. CDR3 DNA sequence: TGTGCCAGCCAAACGGTCAAGGGGGGTAATTCACCCCTCCACTTT.

The chain recombines TRBV18 with TRBJ2-7; TRBD2 matches 9 bases. This CDR3 has 16 residues. With V trimmed by 0 bases and J by 5 bases, 8 bases remained unmatched. Germline assignment: CDR1 KGHSH and CDR2 LQKENI. CDR3 nucleotide sequence: TGTGCCAGCTCACCACCCCTAGGCGGGGGGGGCAACGAGCAGTACTTC. Its translation is CASSPPLGGGGNEQYF. The full variable domain, its missing parts supplied by reference TRBV18 and TRBJ2-7, is NAGVMQNPRHLVRRRGQEARLRCSPMKGHSHVYWYRQLPEEGLKFMVYLQKENIIDESGMPKERFSAEFPKEGPSILRIQQVVRGDSAAYFCASSPPLGGGGNEQYFGPGTRLTVT.

The gene calls are TRBV7-9 and TRBJ1-2; possible D gene TRBD1, 5 bases. This CDR3 has 16 residues. The germline V gene encodes CDR1 SEHNR and CDR2 FQNEAQ (reference sequence). Trimming pared 1 base from V and 8 bases from J, leaving 20 bases between. The CDR3 protein is CASSLDGGTLKGGYTF. For the CDR3, the DNA is TGTGCCAGCAGCTTAGATGGGGGGACCCTTAAAGGGGGCTACACCTTC.